The 3 T cell receptor beta chains below were found in one sample sequenced in a study of OX40 agonist ivuxolimab in advanced cancers. TCRdb's table, derived via immunoSEQ multiplex PCR, lists solely in-frame clones and lacks some. This table holds 70,000 to 90,000 clones, 91% found once. This sample comprised CD4+ or CD8+ T cells sorted from blood, obtained in a trial of the OX40 agonist ivuxolimab. All receptors come from an adult with an advanced solid tumor such as melanoma, head and neck, liver or kidney cancer.

The genes are TRBV27 and TRBJ2-1; the D is unclear. There are 14 residues in the CDR3. The germline V gene has CDR1 MNHEY and CDR2 SMNVEV (reference sequence). Trimming cost V 2 bases and J 3 bases, with 8 bases left between them. In nucleotides, the CDR3 is TGTGCCAGCAGTTTAGGGAACGGCTACAATGAGCAGTTCTTC. It translates to CASSLGNGYNEQFF.

This clone came up a few times. The rearrangement uses TRBV4-3 and TRBJ2-2, with TRBD2 matching over 7 bases. Trimming removed 1 base from V and 5 bases from J; junction bases left unmatched: 13. This CDR3 contains 18 residues. CDR1 is LGHNA, CDR2 YSLEER, per germline. This CDR3 reads CASSQAEEGGHITGELFF. The CDR3 nucleotides are TGCGCCAGCAGCCAAGCCGAAGAGGGAGGGCATATAACCGGGGAGCTGTTTTTT.

V usage is TRBV10-2 and J usage is TRBJ2-3; TRBD2 agrees at 7 bases. V dropped 8 bases and J dropped 1; count of bases not matched to a gene: 12. The CDR3 loop spans 16 amino acids. CDR1 WSHSY and CDR2 SAAADI come from the germline V gene. DNA for the CDR3: TGCGCCAGCGCCTCGGGGGGAGGTGGGGGCACAGATACGCAGTATTTT. It encodes CASASGGGGGTDTQYF.